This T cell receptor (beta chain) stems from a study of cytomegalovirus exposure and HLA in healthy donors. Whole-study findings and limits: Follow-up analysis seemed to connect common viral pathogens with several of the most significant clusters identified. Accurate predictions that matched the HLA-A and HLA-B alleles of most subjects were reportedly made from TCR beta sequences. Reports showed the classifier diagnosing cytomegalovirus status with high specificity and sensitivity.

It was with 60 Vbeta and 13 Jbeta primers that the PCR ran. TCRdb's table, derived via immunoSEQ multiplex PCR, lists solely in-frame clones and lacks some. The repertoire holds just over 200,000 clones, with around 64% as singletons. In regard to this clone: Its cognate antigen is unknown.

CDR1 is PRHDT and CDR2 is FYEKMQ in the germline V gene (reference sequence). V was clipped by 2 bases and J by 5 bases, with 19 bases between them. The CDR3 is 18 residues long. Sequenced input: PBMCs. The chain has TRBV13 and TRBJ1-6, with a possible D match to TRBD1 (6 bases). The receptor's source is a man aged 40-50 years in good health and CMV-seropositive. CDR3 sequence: CASSLRGAAGADNSPLHF. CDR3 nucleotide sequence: TGTGCCAGCAGCTTACGGGGGGCCGCCGGGGCTGATAATTCACCCCTCCACTTT.